What follows are 27 T cell receptor beta chains derived from one specimen sequenced in a study of T cells in Graves' hyperthyroidism and ophthalmopathy. The TCR beta CDR3 regions underwent amplification using RNA transcripts as the source. A set of HTBI primers served as the primers for a first-round RT-PCR of the TCR CDR3. TCRdb re-called the multiplex PCR reads with MiXCR, one entry per CDR3 protein. The sample has some 300,000 distinct CDR3 sequences; about an eighth are singletons. Input material: blood. The source is a woman aged 30 to 39 with Graves' hyperthyroidism that later progressed to Graves' ophthalmopathy.

This clonotype has only one observation. The chain employs TRBV12-3 or TRBV12-4 and TRBJ2-3, with 10 bases that match TRBD2. J gave up 3 bases and V 5 bases, and 5 bases lay outside the gene matches. The CDR3 sequence is 15 residues long. CDR3 nucleotides: TGTGCCAGCAGTCCTAGCGGGAGTCTGACAGATACGCAGTATTTT. Protein product: CASSPSGSLTDTQYF.

This clonotype was observed at least ten times. V and J are TRBV18 and TRBJ2-2, with D hard to call. V gave up 10 bases and J gave up 6 bases, with 18 bases separating them. The V gene's germline CDR1 is KGHSH and CDR2 LQKENI. The CDR3 totals 14 residues. CDR3: CATPAPARSGELFF. The CDR3 DNA is TGTGCCACCCCTGCCCCCGCCCGGTCCGGGGAGCTGTTTTTT.

This clonotype was counted many times. The rearrangement links TRBV5-1 to TRBJ1-3; 8 positions match TRBD1. Germline V gene sequence: CDR1 SGHRS, CDR2 YFSETQ. V lost 4 bases, J lost 8 bases, and 11 bases stayed unmatched. The CDR3 extends over 15 amino acids. CDR3 nucleotides: TGCGCCAGCAGCCCATATGGACAGGGCCGCGACACCATATATTTT. Its translation is CASSPYGQGRDTIYF.

This clonotype came up many times. The chain carries TRBV13 and TRBJ2-3, with 9 bases that match TRBD2. The CDR3 has 16 residues. CDR1 PRHDT and CDR2 FYEKMQ come from the germline V gene (reference sequence). J gave up 8 bases and V 5 bases, and 14 bases lay outside the gene matches. CDR3: CASSGPGLATIGTQYF. The CDR3 nucleotides are TGTGCCAGCAGCGGGCCGGGACTAGCAACCATCGGTACGCAGTATTTT.

The chain carries TRBV4-3 and TRBJ2-3, with TRBD2 identical over 10 bases. The CDR3 spans 16 residues. Unmatched junction bases numbered 3, after V lost 1 base and J lost 2 bases. Germline CDR1 LGHNA, CDR2 YSLEER. CDR3 loop: CASSQALAGDTDTQYF. The CDR3 DNA reads as TGCGCCAGCAGCCAAGCCCTAGCGGGAGACACAGATACGCAGTATTTT.

This clonotype was seen many times. The chain carries TRBV7-6 and TRBJ1-1, with D perhaps TRBD1 (6 bases). CDR1 is SGHVS and CDR2 is FNYEAQ in the germline V gene. This CDR3 comprises 14 residues. Trimming shortened V by 1 base and J by 11 bases, and 17 bases separated the two germline ends. The CDR3 sequence is CASSLGATLQGAFF. The DNA of the CDR3 is TGTGCCAGCAGCTTAGGGGCGACCCTTCAGGGGGCTTTCTTT.

This clonotype showed up many times. V gene TRBV20-1 combines with J gene TRBJ1-3, with D uncertain. The CDR3 extends over 11 amino acids. The V gene lost 3 bases and the J gene lost 7 bases, with 7 bases spanning the gap. Germline lookup yields CDR1 DFQATT and CDR2 SNEGSKA (reference sequence). CDR3 in DNA: TGCAGTGCTAGGAGCTGGAACACCATATATTTT. Protein sequence: CSARSWNTIYF.

The rearrangement links TRBV7-2 to TRBJ2-7, with D uncertain. The germline V and J ends were trimmed by 1 base and 4 bases, with 8 bases remaining between them. CDR1 is SGHTA and CDR2 is FQGNSA in the germline V gene. The CDR3 loop spans 13 amino acids. The CDR3 protein is CASSLETTYEQYF. The CDR3 nucleotides are TGTGCCAGCAGCTTAGAGACGACTTACGAGCAGTACTTC.

This clonotype was seen a few times. The chain carries TRBV6-2 or TRBV6-3 and TRBJ1-2, with D perhaps TRBD1 (5 bases). V shed 5 bases and J shed 4 bases, with 17 bases lying between them. The length of the CDR3 is 15 residues. CDR1 MNHEY and CDR2 SVGEGT come from the germline V gene. CDR3 DNA sequence: TGTGCCAGCAGTGTATCCAGGGATTCGGTCTATGGCTACACCTTC. Translated, it gives CASSVSRDSVYGYTF.

This clonotype was found many times. The chain joins TRBV15 to TRBJ1-1; D possibly corresponds to TRBD1 (6 bases). Between the trimmed V and J ends, which lost 5 bases and 2 bases, there was a span of 12 bases. The germline CDR1 and CDR2 sequences are LNHNV and YYDKDF (reference sequence). The CDR3 is 14 residues long. DNA of the CDR3: TGTGCCACCAGCGGGGGCCGGTATAACACTGAAGCTTTCTTT. Translation: CATSGGRYNTEAFF. Combining the CDR3 with reference TRBV15 and TRBJ1-1 gives the whole variable domain DAMVIQNPRYQVTQFGKPVTLSCSQTLNHNVMYWYQQKSSQAPKLLFHYYDKDFNNEADTPDNFQSRRPNTSFCFLDIRSPGLGDTAMYLCATSGGRYNTEAFFGQGTRLTVV.

V usage is TRBV19 and J usage is TRBJ1-1; D gene ambiguous. Germline V lookup: CDR1 LNHDA, CDR2 SQIVND (reference sequence). The V and J ends lost 7 bases and 1 base respectively, with 16 bases between them. The CDR3 runs to 15 residues. The CDR3 sequence is CASNIQADWNTEAFF. CDR3 coding DNA: TGTGCCAGTAATATCCAGGCAGATTGGAACACTGAAGCTTTCTTT.

The chain links TRBV2 to TRBJ2-3, with 15 nucleotides matching TRBD2. The trim removed 4 bases at V and 6 bases at J, leaving 8 bases unmatched. The CDR3 runs to 17 residues. The germline V gene encodes CDR1 SNHLY and CDR2 FYNNEI. The CDR3 is CASSGAGLAGGPDTQYF. CDR3 nucleotide sequence: TGTGCCAGCAGTGGAGCAGGACTAGCGGGAGGGCCCGATACGCAGTATTTT.

This clonotype showed up many times. The chain uses TRBV20-1 and TRBJ2-1; 9 nucleotides line up with TRBD2. The CDR3 has 15 residues. Germline loops: CDR1 DFQATT, CDR2 SNEGSKA (reference sequence). V trimming: 0 bases; J trimming: 7 bases; junction bases outside the gene matches: 7. CDR3 residues: CSARDASGIDNEQFF. CDR3 sequence (DNA): TGCAGTGCTAGAGATGCTAGCGGGATCGATAATGAGCAGTTCTTC.

The sample holds many counts of this clonotype. V and J are TRBV7-2 and TRBJ2-7; tentatively, D is TRBD1 (6 bases). V lost 2 bases and J lost 3, with 11 bases in between. The CDR3 is made up of 14 amino acids. The germline CDR1 and CDR2 sequences are SGHTA and FQGNSA. The CDR3 DNA reads TGTGCCAGCAGCTTAACAGGGTATAACTACGAGCAGTACTTC. It codes for CASSLTGYNYEQYF.

The chain employs TRBV19 and TRBJ1-1; D is possibly TRBD1 (5 bases). The CDR3 covers 13 residues. The germline CDR1 and CDR2 sequences are LNHDA and SQIVND (reference sequence). Trimming removed 4 bases at V and 9 bases at J, with 15 bases between. CDR3 residues: CASSNWGGQKAFF. CDR3 sequence (DNA): TGTGCCAGTAGTAATTGGGGAGGACAAAAAGCTTTCTTT.

There are a few counts of this clonotype. This chain links TRBV2 with TRBJ2-1; 8 bases fit TRBD2. The junction had 14 bases not matched to a gene; V was cut back by 7 bases and J by 9 bases. Germline V gene data show CDR1 as SNHLY and CDR2 as FYNNEI. The length of the CDR3 is 15 residues. CDR3 sequence: CASISGTRLVSEQFF. Here the CDR3 DNA reads TGTGCCAGCATTTCCGGGACTAGACTCGTTAGTGAGCAGTTCTTC.

This clonotype was picked up a small number of times. The chain has TRBV19 and TRBJ2-1; 11 bases align to TRBD2. The ends lost 6 bases at V and 12 bases at J; junction bases unmatched: 13. The germline V gene has CDR1 LNHDA and CDR2 SQIVND (reference sequence). This CDR3 is 15 amino acids long. CDR3 residues: CASSEGTSGTSGQFF. As DNA, the CDR3 is TGTGCCAGTAGCGAGGGGACTAGCGGTACTTCAGGGCAGTTCTTC. Together with reference TRBV19 and TRBJ2-1, the CDR3 gives the full variable domain: DGGITQSPKYLFRKEGQNVTLSCEQNLNHDAMYWYRQDPGQGLRLIYYSQIVNDFQKGDIAEGYSVSREKKESFPLTVTSAQKNPTAFYLCASSEGTSGTSGQFFGPGTRLTVL.

The rearrangement uses TRBV19 and TRBJ2-3; no firm D call. The CDR3 spans 14 residues. Germline loops: CDR1 LNHDA, CDR2 SQIVND (reference sequence). V was trimmed by 3 bases and J by 2 bases, leaving 9 bases between them. CDR3 nucleotides: TGTGCCAGTAGTATTTCGTCCGTCACAGATACGCAGTATTTT. Protein sequence: CASSISSVTDTQYF.

This clonotype was counted at least ten times. The J gene is TRBJ2-3, the V gene TRBV12-3 or TRBV12-4, with a weak D call TRBD2 (5 bases). V lost 6 bases and J 1 base, leaving 14 bases between the germline ends. The CDR3 totals 15 residues. DNA of the CDR3: TGTGCCAGCAGCCTAAACGAGGAGGGCACAGATACGCAGTATTTT. It is translated as CASSLNEEGTDTQYF.

This clonotype occurred many times. V is TRBV6-2 or TRBV6-3 and J is TRBJ2-7; 12 bases are shared with TRBD2. The CDR3 extends over 17 amino acids. Germline lookup yields CDR1 MNHEY and CDR2 SVGEGT. The V segment lost 7 bases and the J segment 2 bases; nucleotides outside the gene matches: 12. CDR3 nucleotide sequence: TGTGCCAGCACCAATCCCCCCGGACTAGCGGGAACCTACGAGCAGTACTTC. Protein sequence: CASTNPPGLAGTYEQYF.

This clonotype was counted only a few times. This chain links TRBV19 with TRBJ1-2; 7 nucleotides line up with TRBD1. J gave up 4 bases and V 5 bases, and 10 bases lay outside the gene matches. The germline gives CDR1 LNHDA, CDR2 SQIVND (reference sequence). This CDR3 spans 15 amino acids. The CDR3 reads CASSPRQGVTYGYTF. DNA for the CDR3: TGTGCCAGTAGTCCTCGACAGGGTGTTACCTATGGCTACACCTTC.

This clonotype was seen at least ten times. The rearrangement joins TRBV29-1 to TRBJ2-2; unclear D gene. Trimming pared 3 bases from V and 1 base from J, leaving 9 bases between. This CDR3 is 14 amino acids long. Per germline, CDR1 SQVTM and CDR2 ANQGSEA. The DNA of the CDR3 is TGCAGCGTTGATTTGGCAGAGAACACCGGGGAGCTGTTTTTT. Its translation: CSVDLAENTGELFF.

This clonotype has ten or more counts. V and J are TRBV2 and TRBJ2-7, with 7 bases fitting TRBD2. The J segment lost 6 bases and the V segment lost 1 base, leaving 6 bases of the junction unmatched. The CDR3 is made up of 14 amino acids. Per germline, CDR1 SNHLY and CDR2 FYNNEI. The CDR3 reads CASSEGEGGREQYF. The CDR3 DNA follows: TGTGCCAGCAGTGAAGGCGAGGGAGGGCGCGAGCAGTACTTC.

The CDR3 region is CASSFLEEEKLFF. DNA of the CDR3: TGTGCCAGCAGTTTCCTCGAAGAGGAAAAACTGTTTTTT. The chain couples TRBV27 to TRBJ1-4; D gene uncertain. CDR1 and CDR2 (germline): MNHEY, SMNVEV (reference sequence). V lost 3 bases and J 8 bases, leaving 10 bases between the germline ends. There are 13 residues in the CDR3.

This clonotype was seen once. V and J are TRBV20-1 and TRBJ2-7, with D possibly being TRBD1 or TRBD2 (7 bases each). Germline V gives CDR1 DFQATT, CDR2 SNEGSKA (reference sequence). The CDR3 loop spans 17 amino acids. V lost 5 bases and J lost 3, with 26 bases in between. Written as DNA, the CDR3 is TGCAGTGCTGATGGGGTGGGAGGGGGCGAGGGTGGCTACGAGCAGTACTTC. Translated: CSADGVGGGEGGYEQYF.

There are many counts of this clonotype. The J gene is TRBJ1-1, the V gene TRBV20-1, with D maybe TRBD1 (6 bases). CDR3 length: 14 amino acids. V was trimmed by 2 bases and J by 3 bases, leaving 13 bases between them. Germline V lookup: CDR1 DFQATT, CDR2 SNEGSKA (reference sequence). CDR3 protein: CSARIPGEDTEAFF. The CDR3 bases are TGCAGTGCTAGAATACCAGGGGAGGACACTGAAGCTTTCTTT.

The chain has TRBV19 and TRBJ2-3; TRBD2 agrees at 7 bases. The CDR3 loop spans 15 amino acids. The germline V gene encodes CDR1 LNHDA and CDR2 SQIVND (reference sequence). Trimming cost V 1 base and J 3 bases; bases outside gene matches: 4. The CDR3 region has the DNA TGTGCCAGTAGTATAGTGGGAGGGATGACAGATACGCAGTATTTT. Translation: CASSIVGGMTDTQYF.